This T cell receptor (beta chain) was profiled in a study of blood T cell repertoires in COVID-19. About the research overall: The United States, Italy and Spain were the sources of the acute and convalescent COVID-19 samples.

This CDR3 contains 13 residues. CDR1 is MNHEY, CDR2 SMNVEV, per germline (reference sequence). With V trimmed by 7 bases and J by 4 bases, 4 bases remained unmatched. Seattle enrolled patients during active infection and tracked them longitudinally. The repertoire was sequenced with immunoSEQ multiplex PCR; TCRdb's copy has only in-frame clones and lacks some. The top ten hold around a tenth of the sample, which has about 52,000 clones, 82% seen once. The receptor's source is a man older than 75 with COVID-19, enrolled during active disease. The chain combines TRBV27 with TRBJ2-1; 7 bases are shared with TRBD2. Specimen: peripheral blood. CDR3 sequence reads: CASTSGTYNEQFF. The CDR3 coding sequence is TGTGCCAGCACTAGCGGCACATACAATGAGCAGTTCTTC.